One and the same sample provided the 6 T cell receptor beta chains below, sequenced in a study of shared clonotypes between healthy human individuals. This table comes from immunoSEQ multiplex PCR, and its TCRdb copy is limited to in-frame clones, with some not included. The profile shows fewer than 850,000 clones, about 92% of them singletons. The sample was memory CD8+ T cells from PBMCs. Documented subset: CD45RO+ cells pooled with CCR7-negative TemRA cells. All receptors derive from a young man in good health. Some clones in this sample may be carry-over from other donors' samples.

The chain joins TRBV7-2 to TRBJ2-3; a possible D gene is TRBD2 (6 bases). CDR1 SGHTA and CDR2 FQGNSA come from the germline V gene. Trimming shortened V by 5 bases and J by 5 bases, and 20 bases separated the two germline ends. The CDR3 is made up of 16 amino acids. For the CDR3, the DNA is TGTGCCAGCAGCCCGACGGCGGGATCGGCGGTAGATACGCAGTATTTT. Its protein is CASSPTAGSAVDTQYF.

V usage is TRBV15 and J usage is TRBJ2-6; 9 bases align to TRBD1. CDR1 is LNHNV, CDR2 YYDKDF, per germline (reference sequence). V gave up 2 bases and J gave up 4 bases; unmatched junction bases: 9. The CDR3 covers 18 residues. The CDR3: CATSRRPDRGSGANVLTF. Written as DNA, the CDR3 is TGTGCCACCAGCAGACGTCCGGACAGGGGATCCGGGGCCAACGTCCTGACTTTC. Supplemented by reference TRBV15 and TRBJ2-6, the full variable domain reads DAMVIQNPRYQVTQFGKPVTLSCSQTLNHNVMYWYQQKSSQAPKLLFHYYDKDFNNEADTPDNFQSRRPNTSFCFLDIRSPGLGDTAMYLCATSRRPDRGSGANVLTFGAGSRLTVL.

This clone has only one observation. This chain joins TRBV12-5 and TRBJ2-3; 10 bases line up with TRBD2. Germline-derived CDR1 and CDR2 are LGHNT and FRNRAP. Losses at the gene ends were 1 base for V and 0 bases for J; bases not matched to a gene: 7. This CDR3 has 18 amino acids. Here the CDR3 reads CASGLGTSGYLSTDTQYF. The CDR3 DNA reads TGTGCTAGTGGTTTGGGGACTAGCGGTTACCTAAGCACAGATACGCAGTATTTT. The full variable domain, its missing parts supplied by reference TRBV12-5 and TRBJ2-3, is DARVTQTPRHKVTEMGQEVTMRCQPILGHNTVFWYRQTMMQGLELLAYFRNRAPLDDSGMPKDRFSAEMPDATLATLKIQPSEPRDSAVYFCASGLGTSGYLSTDTQYFGPGTRLTVL.

The chain carries TRBV4-3 and TRBJ2-3; D call uncertain. Germline CDR1 and CDR2: LGHNA and YSLEER. The CDR3 contains 16 residues. V was shortened by 0 bases and J by 1 base, with 11 bases between the two germline ends. Here the CDR3 DNA reads TGCGCCAGCAGCCAAGATGGCGTGGACCGCACAGATACGCAGTATTTT. Amino acid sequence: CASSQDGVDRTDTQYF.

Here the CDR3 reads CASSQVEGQGYNEQFF. In DNA, the CDR3 is TGCGCCAGCAGCCAAGTCGAGGGACAGGGGTACAATGAGCAGTTCTTC. The chain recombines TRBV4-3 with TRBJ2-1; 10 bases align to TRBD1. The ends lost 1 base at V and 4 bases at J; junction bases unmatched: 4. The CDR3 spans 16 residues. From germline, CDR1 is LGHNA and CDR2 YSLEER.

This chain joins TRBV5-5 and TRBJ1-3; 8 bases fit TRBD1. The V and J ends lost 3 bases and 4 bases, in that order; junction bases with no gene match: 12. The CDR3 consists of 17 residues. CDR1 is SGHKS and CDR2 is YYEKEE in the germline V gene (reference sequence). Here the CDR3 reads CASSSPYRGWRGNTIYF. CDR3 coding DNA: TGTGCCAGCAGCTCACCATACAGGGGGTGGAGGGGAAACACCATATATTTT. Complete variable domain (other parts from reference TRBV5-5 and TRBJ1-3): DAGVTQSPTHLIKTRGQQVTLRCSPISGHKSVSWYQQVLGQGPQFIFQYYEKEERGRGNFPDRFSARQFPNYSSELNVNALLLGDSALYLCASSSPYRGWRGNTIYFGEGSWLTVV.